The rows below give T cell receptor beta chains drawn from one sample of a study of blood T cells in healthy people across ages. TCRdb re-analysed the 5' RACE reads in MiXCR, keeping a single row per CDR3 protein. The table records 800,000 to 950,000 distinct CDR3 sequences, 35% to 40% of them present only once. The source material was blood. All receptors derive from a man younger than 30 in good health. Both conserved end residues are trimmed from each CDR3.

J gene,V gene,CDR3 protein
TRBJ1-2,TRBV20-1,SARQGHPSYGYT
TRBJ2-4,TRBV27,ASSFGTVQY
TRBJ2-5,TRBV12-3/TRBV12-4,ASSWGREETQY
TRBJ2-2,TRBV4-3,ASSPGPQNTGELF
TRBJ2-7,TRBV25-1,ASSGTGYEQY
TRBJ1-1,TRBV5-1,ASSWALSTEAF
TRBJ2-7,TRBV20-1,SAERSYEQY
TRBJ2-7,TRBV7-9,ASSPTAGASYEQY
TRBJ2-3,TRBV12-3/TRBV12-4,ASSLGSQGSTDTQY
TRBJ2-5,TRBV6-5,ASSYSGGIQETQY
TRBJ2-1,TRBV7-2,ASSLQAPSPVADDYNEQF
TRBJ1-1,TRBV27,ASSLNWQGAVNTEAF
TRBJ2-5,TRBV12-3/TRBV12-4,ASSPTDRGFLETQY
TRBJ2-2,TRBV10-3,AISVGGLRAGTGELF
TRBJ2-1,TRBV6-2/TRBV6-3,EGSKNEQF
TRBJ2-3,TRBV9,AGRDGGITDTQY
TRBJ2-3,TRBV6-5,ASSYFGTSKDTQY
TRBJ2-7,TRBV21-1,ASSKATDFLGEQY
TRBJ2-3,TRBV7-2,ASSPSVEAQY
TRBJ2-1,TRBV20-1,SASREQF
TRBJ1-1,TRBV5-1,ASSLESWGTEAF
TRBJ2-5,TRBV28,ASSFRTSGQETQY
TRBJ1-5,TRBV7-2,ASSPRTGGDQPQH
TRBJ1-5,TRBV12-3/TRBV12-4,ASSPWAAGQGSHQPQH
TRBJ2-4,TRBV20-1,SAALLTSGGNIQY
TRBJ2-1,TRBV9,ASSVSPGFYNEQF
.,TRBV20-1,SARDPGQGPYEQY
TRBJ2-3,TRBV20-1,SGGVPDTQY
TRBJ1-1,TRBV2,ASSETEVSEAF
TRBJ2-3,TRBV28,ASGTGTSGPSTDTQY
TRBJ1-2,TRBV6-1,ASSEAQDYGYT
TRBJ2-3,TRBV4-1,ASSQGTGITDTQY
TRBJ1-6,TRBV5-6,ASSLGTEGSPLH
TRBJ2-3,TRBV7-2,ASSWYGPADTQY
TRBJ2-7,TRBV7-2,ASSLVDRVPYEQY